The text below deals with one TCR beta chain. There are many counts of this clonotype. The antigen it recognizes is unknown. The record has no base qualities; no much larger clone is one base away. This sample was included in a study of T cell repertoires in cytomegalovirus infection (dated by TCRdb to the late 2010s). Background on the whole study: Donor HLA type was relevant to the analysis, as public TCR beta signatures indicated carriage of CMV infection together with the matching HLA type.

The paper's findings and limits, for the study overall: Cumulative frequency of public TCR beta family members discriminated carriers of CMV infection plus the relevant HLA type in this cohort and an independent approximately 340-donor cohort. The ex vivo response was dominated by HLA-C-restricted CMV-specific TCR beta clonotypes, and the single most frequent clonotype in two of eight donors was supplied by these HLA-C-restricted clonotypes.

V loses 5 bases of germline sequence and J loses 5 bases, and the interval between the two ends is 12 bases. CDR1 and CDR2, per the germline V gene, are SGHTA and FQGTGA. The CDR3, from cysteine to phenylalanine, totals 13 residues. Solely the CDR3 DNA is kept, with 39 bases framed from the first base. The run used an Illumina HiSeq 1500. Using fastp trimming at Q25 and MiXCR clonotype assembly, TCRdb reanalyzed the public sequencing data and kept in-frame beta chains. Merged by CDR3 protein, the rows form single entries marked with the most common genes and DNA. This sample gives approximately 250,000 distinct CDR3 sequences in total; approximately 9.1% of them show up just once. The top ten clones comprise roughly 15% of the sample.

The sequence joins TRBV7-3 to TRBJ1-1, with the D gene call left open. This clonotype was obtained from a human donor in good health (CMV status not recorded). Some clones in this sample may be carry-over from other donors' samples. The sample taken for sequencing was PBMCs. The DNA is TGTGCCAGCAGCCCCCGGACTGGGACTGAAGCTTTCTTT. It codes for CASSPRTGTEAFF.